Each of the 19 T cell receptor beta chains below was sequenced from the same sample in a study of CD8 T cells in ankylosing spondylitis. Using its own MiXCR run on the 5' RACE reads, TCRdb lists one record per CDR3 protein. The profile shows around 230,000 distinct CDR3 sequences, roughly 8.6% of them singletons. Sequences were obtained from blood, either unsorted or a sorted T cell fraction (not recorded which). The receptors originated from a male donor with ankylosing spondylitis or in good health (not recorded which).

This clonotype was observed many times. CDR3 loop: CASSLSREANYGYTF. DNA of the CDR3: TGTGCCAGCAGTTTAAGCAGGGAGGCTAACTATGGCTACACCTTC. This rearrangement joins TRBV12-3 or TRBV12-4 to TRBJ1-2; D is perhaps TRBD1 (5 bases). CDR3 length: 15 amino acids. V lost 2 bases to trimming and J lost 0 bases, with 10 bases between them.

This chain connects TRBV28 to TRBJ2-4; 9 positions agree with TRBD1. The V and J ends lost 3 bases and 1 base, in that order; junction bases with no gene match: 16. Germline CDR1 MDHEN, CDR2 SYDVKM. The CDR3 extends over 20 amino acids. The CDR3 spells CASSFLRDREDRKAKNIQYF. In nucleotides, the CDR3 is TGTGCCAGCAGTTTCCTCCGGGACAGGGAAGATCGTAAGGCCAAAAACATTCAGTACTTC.

As DNA, the CDR3 is TGTGCCTTGGACACTGCCGACAGCTCCTATAATTCACCCCTCCACTTT. Translated, it gives CALDTADSSYNSPLHF. J is TRBJ1-6 and V is TRBV30; TRBD1 might be the D (5 bases). CDR1 is GTSNPN, CDR2 SVGIG, per germline (reference sequence). Trimming took 7 bases from V and 0 from J, leaving 16 bases between them. This CDR3 contains 16 residues. Full variable domain (rest looked up from reference TRBV30 and TRBJ1-6): SQTIHQWPATLVQPVGSPLSLECTVEGTSNPNLYWYRQAAGRGLQLLFYSVGIGQISSEVPQNLSASRPQDRQFILSSKKLLLSDSGFYLCALDTADSSYNSPLHFGNGTRLTVT.

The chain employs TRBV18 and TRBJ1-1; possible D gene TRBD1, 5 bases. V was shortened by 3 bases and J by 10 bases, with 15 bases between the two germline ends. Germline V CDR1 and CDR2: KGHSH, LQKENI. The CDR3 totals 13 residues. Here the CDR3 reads CASSPLGGWGAFF. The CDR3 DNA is TGTGCCAGCTCACCCCTTGGGGGTTGGGGAGCTTTCTTT.

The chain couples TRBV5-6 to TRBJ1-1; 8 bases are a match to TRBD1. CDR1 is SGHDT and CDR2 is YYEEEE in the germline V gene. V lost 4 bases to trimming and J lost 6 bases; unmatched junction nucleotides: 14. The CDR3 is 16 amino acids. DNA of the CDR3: TGTGCCAGCAGCCGCCGGACAGGGCCTTTGAGGGCTGAAGCTTTCTTT. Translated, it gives CASSRRTGPLRAEAFF.

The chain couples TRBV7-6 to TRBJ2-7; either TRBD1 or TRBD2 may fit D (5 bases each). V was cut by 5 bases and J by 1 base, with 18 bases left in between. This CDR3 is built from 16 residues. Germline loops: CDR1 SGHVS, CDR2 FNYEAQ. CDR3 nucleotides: TGTGCCAGCAGCCCTTTGGGGGAAAGGGCTTCCTACGAGCAGTACTTC. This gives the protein CASSPLGERASYEQYF.

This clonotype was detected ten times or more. In DNA, the CDR3 is TGTGCCAGCAGCCCACAGCGGGGGGGCCTTGTTTGGGCAGATACGCAGTATTTT. It specifies CASSPQRGGLVWADTQYF. The chain has TRBV11-1 and TRBJ2-3; 10 bases line up with TRBD2. The CDR3 is 18 amino acids. CDR1 and CDR2 (germline): SGHAT, FQDESV (reference sequence). Trimming took 5 bases from V and 4 from J; bases not matched to a gene: 15.

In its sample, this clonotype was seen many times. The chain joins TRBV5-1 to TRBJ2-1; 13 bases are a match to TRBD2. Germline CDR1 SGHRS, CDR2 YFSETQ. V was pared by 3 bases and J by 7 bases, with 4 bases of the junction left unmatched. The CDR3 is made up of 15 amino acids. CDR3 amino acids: CASSSGTSGENEQFF. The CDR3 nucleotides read TGCGCCAGCAGCTCCGGGACTAGCGGGGAAAATGAGCAGTTCTTC.

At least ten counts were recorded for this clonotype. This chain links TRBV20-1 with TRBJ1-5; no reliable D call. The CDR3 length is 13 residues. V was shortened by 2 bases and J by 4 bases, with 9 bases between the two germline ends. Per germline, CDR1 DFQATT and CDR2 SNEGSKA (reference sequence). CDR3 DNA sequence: TGCAGTGCTAGAATGGGCCAAAATCAGCCCCAGCATTTT. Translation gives CSARMGQNQPQHF.

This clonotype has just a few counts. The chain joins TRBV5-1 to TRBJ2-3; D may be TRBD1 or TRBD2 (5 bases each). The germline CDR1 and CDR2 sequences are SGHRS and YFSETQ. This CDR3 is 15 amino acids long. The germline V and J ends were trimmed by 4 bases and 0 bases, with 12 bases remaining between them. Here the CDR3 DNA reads TGCGCCAGCAGCCGAGGGGCAGGGAGCACAGATACGCAGTATTTT. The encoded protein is CASSRGAGSTDTQYF.

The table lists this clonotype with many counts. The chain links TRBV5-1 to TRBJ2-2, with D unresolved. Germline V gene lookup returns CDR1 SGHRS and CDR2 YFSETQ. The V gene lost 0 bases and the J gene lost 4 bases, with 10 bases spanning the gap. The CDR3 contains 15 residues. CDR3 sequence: CASSLVSTATGELFF. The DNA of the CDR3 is TGCGCCAGCAGCTTGGTTAGTACAGCCACCGGGGAGCTGTTTTTT.

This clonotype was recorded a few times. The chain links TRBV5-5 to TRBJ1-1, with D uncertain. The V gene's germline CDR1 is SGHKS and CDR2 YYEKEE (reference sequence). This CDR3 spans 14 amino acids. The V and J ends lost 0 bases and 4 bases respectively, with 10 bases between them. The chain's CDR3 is CASSLDYAFTEAFF. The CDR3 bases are TGTGCCAGCAGCTTGGATTACGCGTTCACTGAAGCTTTCTTT.

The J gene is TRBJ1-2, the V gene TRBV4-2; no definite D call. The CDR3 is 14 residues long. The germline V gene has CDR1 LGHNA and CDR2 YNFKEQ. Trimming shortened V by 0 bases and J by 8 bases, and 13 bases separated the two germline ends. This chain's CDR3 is CASSQDASAFGYTF. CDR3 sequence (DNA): TGTGCCAGCAGCCAAGATGCATCCGCCTTCGGCTACACCTTC.

The CDR3 spells CASRPGQGTGEQYF. DNA for the CDR3: TGTGCCAGCCGTCCGGGACAGGGAACAGGGGAGCAGTACTTC. This sequence joins TRBV12-3 or TRBV12-4 and TRBJ2-7, with TRBD1 identical over 9 bases. The CDR3 extends over 14 amino acids. After removal of 8 bases from V and 7 bases from J, the junction contained 12 bases not matched to a gene.

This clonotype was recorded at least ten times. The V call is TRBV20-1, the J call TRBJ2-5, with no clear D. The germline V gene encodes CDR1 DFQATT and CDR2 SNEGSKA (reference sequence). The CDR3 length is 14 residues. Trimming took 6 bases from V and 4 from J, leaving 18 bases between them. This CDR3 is CSAPDFEVRETQYF. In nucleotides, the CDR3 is TGCAGTGCCCCCGACTTCGAAGTAAGAGAGACCCAGTACTTC.

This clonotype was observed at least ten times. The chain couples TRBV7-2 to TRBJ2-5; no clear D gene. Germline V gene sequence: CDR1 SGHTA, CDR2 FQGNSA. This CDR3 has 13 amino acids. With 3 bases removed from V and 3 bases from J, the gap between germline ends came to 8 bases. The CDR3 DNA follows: TGTGCCAGCAGCTTTGTCGAAAAAGAGACCCAGTACTTC. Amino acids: CASSFVEKETQYF.

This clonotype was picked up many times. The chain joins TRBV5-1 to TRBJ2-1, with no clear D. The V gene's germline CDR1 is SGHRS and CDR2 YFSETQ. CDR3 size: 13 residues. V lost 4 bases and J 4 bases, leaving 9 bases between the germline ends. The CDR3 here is CASSPARYNEQFF. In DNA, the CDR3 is TGCGCCAGCAGCCCGGCGAGGTACAATGAGCAGTTCTTC. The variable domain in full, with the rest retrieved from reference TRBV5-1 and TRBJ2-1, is KAGVTQTPRYLIKTRGQQVTLSCSPISGHRSVSWYQQTPGQGLQFLFEYFSETQRNKGNFPGRFSGRQFSNSRSEMNVSTLELGDSALYLCASSPARYNEQFFGPGTRLTVL.

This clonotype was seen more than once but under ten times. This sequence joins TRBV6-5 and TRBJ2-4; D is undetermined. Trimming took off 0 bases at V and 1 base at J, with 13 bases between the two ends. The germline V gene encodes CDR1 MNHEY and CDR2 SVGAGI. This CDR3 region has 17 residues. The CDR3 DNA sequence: TGTGCCAGCAGTTACTCGGCGGCAGGTGGGGCCAAAAACATTCAGTACTTC. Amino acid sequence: CASSYSAAGGAKNIQYF.

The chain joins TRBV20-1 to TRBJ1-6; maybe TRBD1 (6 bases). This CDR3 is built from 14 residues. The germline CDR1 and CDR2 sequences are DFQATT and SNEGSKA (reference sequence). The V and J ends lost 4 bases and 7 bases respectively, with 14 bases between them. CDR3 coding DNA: TGCAGTGCTACCCGAACAGGGATGAATTCACCCCTCCACTTT. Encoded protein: CSATRTGMNSPLHF.